The rows below give T cell receptor beta chains drawn from one sample of a study of blood T cell repertoires in COVID-19. Repertoires were generated with immunoSEQ multiplex PCR, while TCRdb's copy carries only in-frame clones and drops some. The table records 200,000 to 250,000 clones, more than 75% of them present only once. Sequenced sample: peripheral blood. The receptors stem from a woman in her twenties or thirties who had recovered from COVID-19. Both conserved end residues are part of each CDR3. D genes are given only for firm matches. Size tells how often a clone was seen (once, few, many) or the class of an expanded clone, and some rows leave it out.

CDR3 DNA	CDR3 protein	clone size	V gene	D gene	J gene
TGTGCCAGCGGCCATCAGCCCCAGCATTTT	CASGHQPQHF	NA	TRBV7-2	NA	TRBJ1-5
TGTGCCAGCAGCGACATCGGACAGGGAGTTAATTCACCCCTCCACTTT	CASSDIGQGVNSPLHF	NA	TRBV7-6	TRBD1	TRBJ1-6
TGTGCCAGCAGGGTGAGGAACAGGGTTGGTGTTGGTGACGAGCAGTACTTC	CASRVRNRVGVGDEQYF	once	TRBV11-2	NA	TRBJ2-7
TGTGCCAGCAGCCTCACCCGCGTCGGGGGGGCGGGCACAGATACGCAGTATTTT	CASSLTRVGGAGTDTQYF	NA	TRBV7-9	TRBD2	TRBJ2-3
TGTGCCAGCTCACCTACCTATAACGACTTTGCAACTAATGAAAAACTGTTTTTT	CASSPTYNDFATNEKLFF	NA	TRBV18	NA	TRBJ1-4
TGTGCCAGCAGCCCCACCGCTACGCTTAACACTGAAGCTTTCTTT	CASSPTATLNTEAFF	once	TRBV9	NA	TRBJ1-1
TGTGCCAGCAGTTACCCCGGACAGTATGGCTACACCTTC	CASSYPGQYGYTF	NA	TRBV6-5	NA	TRBJ1-2
TGTGCCTGGAGAAGACCCGGGACAGGGTACTCACCCCTCCACTTT	CAWRRPGTGYSPLHF	NA	TRBV30	TRBD1	TRBJ1-6
TGTGCCAGCAGGGGCCCAGGGGTCTACGAGCAGTACTTC	CASRGPGVYEQYF	NA	TRBV27	NA	TRBJ2-7
TGCGCCAGCAGCTTTTTTGGGACAGCCTCTACCTTTTTAAACACCATATATTTT	CASSFFGTASTFLNTIYF	NA	TRBV5-1	TRBD1	TRBJ1-3
TGTGCCAGTAGTATTGGGACTAGCGGGGCCCAAGAGACCCAGTACTTC	CASSIGTSGAQETQYF	once	TRBV19	TRBD2	TRBJ2-5
TGTGCCAGCAGCCTGAGGCGGTTGGGAGGGACTGAAGCTTTCTTT	CASSLRRLGGTEAFF	NA	TRBV7-9	NA	TRBJ1-1
TGTGCCACCCTGGAGGTAGGGGAGCAGTACTTC	CATLEVGEQYF	NA	TRBV25-1	NA	TRBJ2-7
TGTGCCAGCAGCCAGCAACAGGGTCGGACGTATTTT	CASSQQQGRTYF	NA	TRBV3-1/TRBV3-2	NA	TRBJ2-3
TGTGCCAGCAGCTTATATCCAGGGGGAAATAATTCACCCCTCCACTTT	CASSLYPGGNNSPLHF	NA	TRBV7-6	TRBD1	TRBJ1-6
TGTGCCAGCAGCCACACGCGTTGGGGGGATGAATGGGACACCGGGGAGCTGTTTTTT	CASSHTRWGDEWDTGELFF	NA	TRBV7-2	NA	TRBJ2-2
TGTGCCAGCAGCTTAGCACGACTAGCGGGGGAAGATACGCAGTATTTT	CASSLARLAGEDTQYF	NA	TRBV7-6	TRBD2	TRBJ2-3
TGCGCCAGCAGCTTTAGCGGGGGAGCAGATACGCAGTATTTT	CASSFSGGADTQYF	NA	TRBV5-1	TRBD2	TRBJ2-3
TGTGCCAGCAGCCCGACGGGACTAGCGATCCCCGGGGAGCTGTTTTTT	CASSPTGLAIPGELFF	NA	TRBV5-6	TRBD2	TRBJ2-2
TGTGCCAGCAGCCAAGAGTGGGCTAATTCACCCCTCCACTTT	CASSQEWANSPLHF	NA	TRBV4-2	NA	TRBJ1-6
TGTGCCAGCAGTGCGGGAAGGGGAGGCGAGCAGTACTTC	CASSAGRGGEQYF	NA	TRBV12-3/TRBV12-4	NA	TRBJ2-7
TGTGCCAGCAGCCACGGACAGGTAGCTTTCTTT	CASSHGQVAFF	NA	TRBV3-1/TRBV3-2	TRBD1	TRBJ1-1
TGTGCCAGCAGGCCAGAACAGGGTTATCAGCCCCAGCATTTT	CASRPEQGYQPQHF	NA	TRBV28	NA	TRBJ1-5
TGTGCCAGTAGAGGACTAGGGGCGGATACGCAGTATTTT	CASRGLGADTQYF	few	TRBV19	TRBD2	TRBJ2-3
TGTGCCAGCAGAGTAGACTGGGGACAGGGGTACGAGCAGTACTTC	CASRVDWGQGYEQYF	once	TRBV11-1	TRBD1	TRBJ2-7
TGCAGCGTTGATCACGGGGGAGGGAACACTGAAGCTTTCTTT	CSVDHGGGNTEAFF	NA	TRBV29-1	NA	TRBJ1-1
TGTGCCAGCAGGTGGCAGGGGATCAATCAGCCCCAGCATTTT	CASRWQGINQPQHF	NA	TRBV6-5	NA	TRBJ1-5
TGTGCCAGCAGTTTAGACCCTACTAGGGATAGCACAGATACGCAGTATTTT	CASSLDPTRDSTDTQYF	NA	TRBV2	NA	TRBJ2-3
TGTGCCAGCAGTGGAGAGCGGGCAACTAACTATGGCTACACCTTC	CASSGERATNYGYTF	NA	TRBV2	NA	TRBJ1-2
TGTGCCAGCAGTTACCCTACCTCTGGGGCCTTGAACACTGAAGCTTTCTTT	CASSYPTSGALNTEAFF	NA	TRBV6-2/TRBV6-3	NA	TRBJ1-1
TGTGCCAGCCGGGGGGCTGGTAACACTGAAGCTTTCTTT	CASRGAGNTEAFF	NA	TRBV27	NA	TRBJ1-1
TGTGCCAGTAGAAGGAACGGGGTTGCTGGGGCCAACGTCCTGACTTTC	CASRRNGVAGANVLTF	NA	TRBV19	NA	TRBJ2-6
TGTGCTAGTGGAGCGTCCCTCCTACCTTACGAGCAGTACTTC	CASGASLLPYEQYF	NA	TRBV12-5	NA	TRBJ2-7
TGCGCCAGCAGCACAGGGACAGGGTACCAAGAGACCCAGTACTTC	CASSTGTGYQETQYF	NA	TRBV5-1	TRBD1	TRBJ2-5
TGTGCCAGCAGCGCTTATAGCGGGGGGGTCACAGATACGCAGTATTTT	CASSAYSGGVTDTQYF	NA	TRBV9	TRBD2	TRBJ2-3
TGTGCCAGCGAGGGGGGACTAGCGTTTACCGGGGAGCTGTTTTTT	CASEGGLAFTGELFF	NA	TRBV5-5	TRBD2	TRBJ2-2
TGTGCCAGCAGCTTAGGTGTTACAGGGGGCTACGAGCAGTACTTC	CASSLGVTGGYEQYF	once	TRBV7-8	TRBD1	TRBJ2-7
TGTGCCAGCAGCTTAGCCGGGATCTCTGGAAACACCATATATTTT	CASSLAGISGNTIYF	NA	TRBV7-8	NA	TRBJ1-3
TGTGCCAGCAGTGAAAGCCCCAGGGCAGGGGGCACAGATACGCAGTATTTT	CASSESPRAGGTDTQYF	NA	TRBV2	NA	TRBJ2-3
TGTGCCAGCAGTCCGAGATGGGAAGCTTTCTTT	CASSPRWEAFF	NA	TRBV12-3/TRBV12-4	NA	TRBJ1-1
TGTGCCAGCACCTATACTATCCTAGCGGGGGGGTACGAGCAGTACTTC	CASTYTILAGGYEQYF	NA	TRBV4-2	TRBD2	TRBJ2-7
TGCGCCAGCAGCCCGGGGTGGGCGTACTCACCCCTCCACTTT	CASSPGWAYSPLHF	NA	TRBV4-3	NA	TRBJ1-6
TGTGCCAGCAGCCCCGGGGACAGAACGAATTCACCCCTCCACTTT	CASSPGDRTNSPLHF	NA	TRBV7-9	TRBD1	TRBJ1-6
TGTGCCAGTAGTATTAGCTCCTATAATTCACCCCTCCACTTT	CASSISSYNSPLHF	NA	TRBV19	NA	TRBJ1-6
TGTGCCAGCAGCAAAGCCAAGCGGATCCCCTACGAGCAGTACTTC	CASSKAKRIPYEQYF	NA	TRBV21-1	NA	TRBJ2-7
TGTGCCAGCAGTTTAAGGGGGCCGGGGTACCCCTTCTTC	CASSLRGPGYPFF	few	TRBV27	TRBD1	TRBJ1-2
TGTGCCAGCAGCCCGCAGGGAGCGGGGACCGGGGAGCTGTTTTTT	CASSPQGAGTGELFF	NA	TRBV7-3	TRBD2	TRBJ2-2
TGCGCCAGCAGCCAGATTCCGGGACTAGGATTCCAAGAGACCCAGTACTTC	CASSQIPGLGFQETQYF	few	TRBV4-1	TRBD2	TRBJ2-5
TGTGCCGGCTCTTCCAGCGGGGGGTCCCATGAGCAGTTCTTC	CAGSSSGGSHEQFF	NA	TRBV6-5	TRBD2	TRBJ2-1
TGTGCCAGCAGCGGGGACAGGGGAGAGACCCAGTACTTC	CASSGDRGETQYF	few	TRBV5-5	TRBD1	TRBJ2-5
TGTGCCAGCAGCTTGGCTGACACAGATCGGAACTATGGCTACACCTTC	CASSLADTDRNYGYTF	once	TRBV5-6	NA	TRBJ1-2
TGCGCCAGCAGTTCGGGACAGGGAAACACAGATACGCAGTATTTT	CASSSGQGNTDTQYF	once	TRBV10-1	TRBD1	TRBJ2-3
TGTGCCAGCAGCTTAGTAGGGGGGGCTTGGACAGATACGCAGTATTTT	CASSLVGGAWTDTQYF	NA	TRBV7-2	NA	TRBJ2-3
TGTGCCAGCAGCTTCCTCGGACAGTCAAATTCACCCCTCCACTTT	CASSFLGQSNSPLHF	NA	TRBV5-5	NA	TRBJ1-6